The 10 T cell receptor beta chains given below trace back to one sample, sequenced in a study of T cell clonality in common variable immunodeficiency. Only in-frame clones appear in the TCRdb table, and some are missing; sequencing was by immunoSEQ multiplex PCR. Listed for the sample are 80,000 or so clones, none seen a single time. Specimen: peripheral blood mononuclear cells. Receptor source: a person between 18 and 69 years old in good health.

In the case of this clone: This likely stems from a read error, as it lies one base from a far larger clone. From the germline J gene comes the end of the CDR3, since the read stops 3 residues before it. V gene TRBV30 combines with J gene TRBJ2-7, with TRBD1 matching over 9 bases. The CDR3 contains 15 residues. V trimming: 3 bases; J trimming: 6 bases; junction bases outside the gene matches: 12. Germline loops: CDR1 GTSNPN, CDR2 SVGIG (reference sequence). The sequenced CDR3 bases are TGTGCCTGGAGCCCAAGACGGACAGGGGACGTCGAG. Translating gives CAWSPRRTGDVE. The whole CDR3 protein reads CAWSPRRTGDVEQYF.

This clone was observed at least ten times. The CDR3 goes on 3 residues after the read ends, and that part is filled in from the germline J gene. V and J are TRBV18 and TRBJ2-2, with 7 bases that match TRBD1. J lost 1 base, V lost 3 bases, and 2 bases had no gene match. Looked up from germline, CDR1 is KGHSH and CDR2 is LQKENI. The CDR3 length is 15 residues. CDR3 bases read: TGTGCCAGCTCACCCACAGGGGTGAACACCGGGGAG. This translates into CASSPTGVNTGE. The full CDR3 protein reads CASSPTGVNTGELFF.

This clone was recorded at least ten times. The read halts 3 residues ahead of the CDR3 end, with the missing end drawn from the germline J gene. The chain uses TRBV18 and TRBJ2-1; D perhaps matches TRBD1 (5 bases). CDR3 length equals 14 residues. Germline-derived CDR1 and CDR2 are KGHSH and LQKENI. V was trimmed by 1 base and J by 6 bases, leaving 10 bases between them. Partial CDR3 DNA: TGTGCCAGCTCACCACTAGGGGCTGGCAATGAG. It is translated as CASSPLGAGNE. In full, the CDR3 reads CASSPLGAGNEQFF.

This clone was seen at least ten times. The read ends 3 residues before the CDR3 terminus; that terminus is restored from the germline J gene. This sequence joins TRBV14 and TRBJ2-3, with 14 bases that match TRBD2. The germline CDR1 and CDR2 sequences are SGHDN and FVKESK. J was trimmed by 1 base and V by 0 bases; bases with no gene match: 9. This CDR3 contains 20 residues. The CDR3 region is CASSQDFAGTSGRGTDTQYF. The covered CDR3 bases are TGTGCCAGCAGCCAAGACTTCGCTGGGACTAGCGGGAGAGGCACAGATACG.

There are many counts of this clone. The sequenced fragment ends 3 residues before the CDR3 boundary, so the rest is inferred from the germline J gene. This sequence joins TRBV7-9 and TRBJ2-7; D is unresolved. The CDR3 contains 12 residues. Germline V gene sequence: CDR1 SEHNR, CDR2 FQNEAQ (reference sequence). Trimming took off 2 bases at V and 5 bases at J, with 7 bases between the two ends. The sequenced part of the CDR3 DNA is TGTGCCAGCAGCTTAACACGTAACGAG. It specifies CASSLTRNE. The full CDR3 protein reads CASSLTRNEQYF.

A few counts support this clone. The sequenced fragment ends 3 residues before the CDR3 boundary, so the rest is inferred from the germline J gene. This chain joins TRBV11-2 and TRBJ2-5; weak D call: TRBD2 (6 bases). Per the germline V gene, CDR1 is SGHAT and CDR2 is FQNNGV. V was shortened by 2 bases and J by 2 bases, with 12 bases between the two germline ends. The CDR3 spans 15 residues. CDR3 sequence reads: CASSLRRGAQETQYF. Incomplete CDR3 DNA: TGTGCCAGCAGCTTAAGGCGCGGGGCTCAAGAGACC.

This clone was seen ten or more times. With the read ending 3 residues before the CDR3 end, the germline J gene is used to fill in that end. The chain carries TRBV11-2 and TRBJ1-2; D gene ambiguous. V dropped 0 bases and J dropped 2 bases, with 4 bases sitting between them. The CDR3 consists of 13 residues. CDR1 SGHAT and CDR2 FQNNGV come from the germline V gene. The DNA read from the CDR3 is TGTGCCAGCAGCTTAGATATGAACTATGGC. Amino acids: CASSLDMNYG. The whole CDR3 protein is CASSLDMNYGYTF.

This clone has at least ten counts. The read terminates 3 residues ahead of where the CDR3 ends, so the germline J gene completes it. The rearrangement links TRBV20-1 to TRBJ2-7; 7 bases agree with TRBD1. J was trimmed by 3 bases and V by 4 bases; bases with no gene match: 27. Germline V gene sequence: CDR1 DFQATT, CDR2 SNEGSKA (reference sequence). CDR3 length: 20 residues. The DNA read from the CDR3 is TGCAGTGCTACCCAGTGGGTAGGGACAGAAGGGGTAGGCTACCGCTACGAG. Translating it yields CSATQWVGTEGVGYRYE. The CDR3 as a whole reads CSATQWVGTEGVGYRYEQYF.

This clone came up many times. The CDR3 is cut off 3 residues early in the read; its end comes from the germline J gene. Within the sample, other DNA sequences also encode this same CDR3. The V call is TRBV29-1, the J call TRBJ2-7, with D tentatively TRBD1 (5 bases). CDR1 and CDR2 (germline): SQVTM, ANQGSEA. The V gene lost 0 bases and the J gene lost 3 bases, with 9 bases spanning the gap. The CDR3 consists of 13 residues. The CDR3 region is CSVEDRASYEQYF. The CDR3 DNA, read in part, is TGCAGCGTTGAAGACAGGGCCAGCTACGAG.

This clone appeared many times. The read finishes 3 residues shy of the CDR3 end, and the germline J gene is used to complete it. This chain uses TRBV5-1 with TRBJ1-1; the D gene is possibly TRBD1 (6 bases). Trimming took off 4 bases at V and 2 bases at J, with 15 bases between the two ends. Per the germline V gene, CDR1 is SGHRS and CDR2 is YFSETQ. The CDR3 has 15 residues. Here the CDR3 reads CASSPPGRGNTEAFF. Partial CDR3 DNA: TGCGCCAGCAGCCCTCCGGGCAGGGGAAACACTGAA.